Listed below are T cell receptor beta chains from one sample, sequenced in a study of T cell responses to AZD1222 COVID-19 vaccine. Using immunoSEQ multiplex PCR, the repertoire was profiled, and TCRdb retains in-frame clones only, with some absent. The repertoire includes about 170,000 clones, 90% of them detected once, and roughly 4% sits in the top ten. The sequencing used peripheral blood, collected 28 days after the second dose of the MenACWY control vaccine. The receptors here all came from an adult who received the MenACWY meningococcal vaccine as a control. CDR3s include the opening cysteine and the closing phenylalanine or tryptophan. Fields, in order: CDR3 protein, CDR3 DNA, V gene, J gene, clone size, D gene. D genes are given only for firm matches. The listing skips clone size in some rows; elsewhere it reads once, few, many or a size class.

CASSTGNGYTF	TGTGCCAGCAGCACAGGGAATGGCTACACCTTC	TRBV12-3/TRBV12-4	TRBJ1-2	.	.
CASSVDWGDSYEQYF	TGTGCCAGCAGCGTAGACTGGGGGGATTCCTACGAGCAGTACTTC	TRBV9	TRBJ2-7	.	.
CASSLQGIGYTF	TGTGCCAGCAGCCTACAGGGGATTGGCTACACCTTC	TRBV7-2	TRBJ1-2	.	TRBD1
CASSSRNRSTGELFF	TGTGCCAGCAGTTCGCGCAACAGGAGCACCGGGGAGCTGTTTTTT	TRBV27	TRBJ2-2	.	.
CSASSQGRQPQHF	TGCAGTGCTAGTTCCCAGGGGAGACAGCCCCAGCATTTT	TRBV20-1	TRBJ1-5	.	.
CASSFHQSSYEQYF	TGTGCCAGCAGTTTTCACCAGAGCTCCTACGAGCAGTACTTC	TRBV27	TRBJ2-7	.	.
CASSLGDTYMNTEAFF	TGTGCCAGCAGCTTAGGAGACACATACATGAACACTGAAGCTTTCTTT	TRBV7-2	TRBJ1-1	.	.
CASSYKQGGNQPQHF	TGTGCCAGCAGTTACAAACAGGGAGGTAATCAGCCCCAGCATTTT	TRBV6-5	TRBJ1-5	.	.
CSALAGGDEQYF	TGCAGCGCGCTAGCGGGAGGCGACGAGCAGTACTTC	TRBV29-1	TRBJ2-7	.	TRBD2
CASSPSHGVGVYEQYF	TGTGCCAGCAGCCCCTCACACGGCGTAGGGGTGTACGAGCAGTACTTC	TRBV9	TRBJ2-7	.	.
CASSRWGTDTQYF	TGCGCCAGCAGCCGCTGGGGCACAGATACGCAGTATTTT	TRBV5-1	TRBJ2-3	.	.
CASSGPPIASYNEQFF	TGTGCCAGCAGCGGCCCACCCATCGCGTCCTACAATGAGCAGTTCTTC	TRBV7-3	TRBJ2-1	.	.
CASSYMVRGRTEAFF	TGTGCCAGCAGTTACATGGTCAGGGGCCGCACTGAAGCTTTCTTT	TRBV6-5	TRBJ1-1	.	.
CASSDRTRNTEAFF	TGTGCCAGCAGTGACCGGACGAGGAACACTGAAGCTTTCTTT	TRBV6-1	TRBJ1-1	.	.
CASSTSGSSGETQYF	TGTGCCAGCAGTACTAGCGGGAGTTCCGGGGAGACCCAGTACTTC	TRBV11-3	TRBJ2-5	.	TRBD2
CASSHDRGVERGYTF	TGCGCCAGCAGCCACGACAGGGGCGTAGAAAGAGGCTACACCTTC	TRBV4-3	TRBJ1-2	.	TRBD1
CASSLLGGNQPQHF	TGTGCCAGCAGTTTATTAGGCGGAAATCAGCCCCAGCATTTT	TRBV27	TRBJ1-5	.	.
CASSFNTGLAGGSEETQYF	TGTGCCAGCAGCTTCAATACCGGACTAGCGGGAGGATCGGAAGAGACCCAGTACTTC	TRBV7-9	TRBJ2-5	.	TRBD2
CASSQDGTGVLDTQYF	TGCGCCAGCAGCCAAGATGGGACTGGTGTTCTAGATACGCAGTATTTT	TRBV4-3	TRBJ2-3	.	.
CASTTGRLNTEAFF	TGTGCCAGTACCACCGGGCGGTTGAACACTGAAGCTTTCTTT	TRBV19	TRBJ1-1	few	.
CASSLGANTEAFF	TGTGCCAGCAGTTTGGGGGCGAACACTGAAGCTTTCTTT	TRBV12-3/TRBV12-4	TRBJ1-1	.	.
CASSRDRGHGYTF	TGCGCCAGCAGTAGGGACAGGGGGCATGGCTACACCTTC	TRBV5-1	TRBJ1-2	.	TRBD1
CASSPSGANVLTF	TGTGCCAGTAGTCCCTCTGGGGCCAACGTCCTGACTTTC	TRBV19	TRBJ2-6	.	.
CASSQDRGAGVYEQYF	TGTGCCAGCAGCCAAGATCGGGGAGCGGGAGTTTACGAGCAGTACTTC	TRBV14	TRBJ2-7	.	TRBD2
CASSEAPPNYGYTF	TGTGCCAGCAGCGAGGCCCCCCCTAACTATGGCTACACCTTC	TRBV9	TRBJ1-2	.	.
CASSQGDTTYEQYF	TGCGCCAGCAGCCAAGGGGACACAACTTACGAGCAGTACTTC	TRBV4-1	TRBJ2-7	.	.
CASSIHGSATYEQYF	TGTGCCAGCAGTATCCATGGAAGTGCGACCTACGAGCAGTACTTC	TRBV27	TRBJ2-7	.	.
CASTLVAYEQYF	TGTGCCAGCACCCTCGTAGCCTACGAGCAGTACTTC	TRBV11-2	TRBJ2-7	.	.
CASSITGGKQETQYF	TGCGCCAGCAGCATAACAGGGGGTAAACAAGAGACCCAGTACTTC	TRBV5-1	TRBJ2-5	once	TRBD1
CASSENGAAGDTQYF	TGCGCCAGCAGTGAGAATGGAGCTGCCGGCGATACGCAGTATTTT	TRBV10-2	TRBJ2-3	.	.
CSVEGAGSGEKLFF	TGCAGCGTTGAGGGGGCGGGCTCTGGGGAAAAACTGTTTTTT	TRBV29-1	TRBJ1-4	few	.
CASSQPNRVDQPQHF	TGCGCCAGCAGCCAACCAAACAGGGTGGATCAGCCCCAGCATTTT	TRBV4-1	TRBJ1-5	.	.
CASSQDTTSLSSYEQYF	TGCGCCAGCAGCCAAGATACAACTTCTTTGAGCTCCTACGAGCAGTACTTC	TRBV4-3	TRBJ2-7	few	.
CASSRGGYTF	TGTGCCAGCAGTAGGGGTGGCTACACCTTC	TRBV28	TRBJ1-2	.	.
CASSLERDREQYF	.	TRBV12-3/TRBV12-4	TRBJ2-7	.	.
CASSLKLAEQETQYF	TGCGCCAGCAGCCTAAAGCTAGCGGAACAAGAGACCCAGTACTTC	TRBV5-1	TRBJ2-5	.	TRBD2
CASSIAQGDPYEQYF	TGTGCCAGTAGTATTGCTCAGGGGGACCCCTACGAGCAGTACTTC	TRBV19	TRBJ2-7	.	TRBD1
CASSLGLGMNTEAFF	TGTGCCAGCAGCTTAGGCCTGGGGATGAACACTGAAGCTTTCTTT	TRBV7-2	TRBJ1-1	.	.
CASSVEVSGRPYNEQFF	TGTGCCAGCAGCGTAGAAGTTAGCGGGAGGCCCTACAATGAGCAGTTCTTC	TRBV9	TRBJ2-1	.	TRBD2
CSVGEREQFF	TGCAGCGTAGGGGAGAGGGAGCAGTTCTTC	TRBV29-1	TRBJ2-1	.	.
CAISEYLYNEQFF	TGTGCCATCAGTGAGTATTTATACAATGAGCAGTTCTTC	TRBV10-3	TRBJ2-1	.	.
CASSLEEGRAYEQYF	TGCGCCAGCAGCTTGGAAGAGGGCCGAGCCTACGAGCAGTACTTC	TRBV5-1	TRBJ2-7	.	.
CASSPSLRTGATEAFF	TGTGCCAGCAGCCCGAGTCTCCGGACAGGAGCTACTGAAGCTTTCTTT	TRBV5-4	TRBJ1-1	.	TRBD1
CASSREVSATNEKLFF	TGCGCCAGCAGCCGAGAAGTGAGTGCAACTAATGAAAAACTGTTTTTT	TRBV5-1	TRBJ1-4	.	.
CASGQGGRFF	TGTGCCAGCGGACAGGGAGGTCGGTTCTTC	TRBV19	TRBJ2-1	.	TRBD1